The 12 T cell receptor beta chains presented below share a single source sample, sequenced in a study of cytomegalovirus exposure and HLA in healthy donors. The PCR ran on 60 Vbeta and 13 Jbeta primers. TCRdb keeps only in-frame clones here, not all; method: immunoSEQ multiplex PCR. The data contain over 150,000 clones, around 68% of them seen just once; the ten biggest clones take up less than 1.5%. The sequencing input was PBMCs. These receptors came from a man aged 50 or older in good health and CMV-seronegative.

The chain recombines TRBV6-6 with TRBJ1-1, with D tentatively TRBD1 (5 bases). Trimming stripped 0 bases from V and 5 bases from J, with 13 bases between. Germline-derived CDR1 and CDR2 are MNHNY and SVGAGI (reference sequence). The CDR3 sequence is 15 residues long. The CDR3 DNA reads TGTGCCAGCAGTTACTCCGGAGGGGAGGGGACTGAAGCTTTCTTT. It is translated as CASSYSGGEGTEAFF.

The chain links TRBV11-2 to TRBJ2-1; tentatively, D is TRBD1 (6 bases). The CDR3 is 16 residues long. Germline V lookup: CDR1 SGHAT, CDR2 FQNNGV. Deletions cut 4 bases from V and 0 bases from J, with 13 bases between. In nucleotides, the CDR3 is TGTGCCAGCAGCTCGACAGGCCCGAGCTCCTACAATGAGCAGTTCTTC. Its translation is CASSSTGPSSYNEQFF. Together with reference TRBV11-2 and TRBJ2-1, the CDR3 gives the full variable domain: EAGVAQSPRYKIIEKRQSVAFWCNPISGHATLYWYQQILGQGPKLLIQFQNNGVVDDSQLPKDRFSAERLKGVDSTLKIQPAKLEDSAVYLCASSSTGPSSYNEQFFGPGTRLTVL.

The gene calls are TRBV5-1 and TRBJ2-3; 7 bases are a match to TRBD1. J lost 2 bases, V lost 4 bases, and 7 bases had no gene match. Germline values: CDR1 SGHRS, CDR2 YFSETQ. This CDR3 contains 15 residues. The CDR3: CASSPDRVATDTQYF. The CDR3 DNA follows: TGCGCCAGCAGCCCCGACAGGGTCGCCACAGATACGCAGTATTTT. Using reference TRBV5-1 and TRBJ2-3 for the parts outside the CDR3, the full variable domain is KAGVTQTPRYLIKTRGQQVTLSCSPISGHRSVSWYQQTPGQGLQFLFEYFSETQRNKGNFPGRFSGRQFSNSRSEMNVSTLELGDSALYLCASSPDRVATDTQYFGPGTRLTVL.

The chain combines TRBV7-2 with TRBJ1-2; no definite D call. V lost 1 base, J lost 5 bases, and 11 bases lay in between. The CDR3 has 14 amino acids. Germline CDR1 reads SGHTA; CDR2 reads FQGNSA. The CDR3 here is CASSLGGSEYGYTF. DNA of the CDR3: TGTGCCAGCAGCTTAGGAGGGTCTGAGTATGGCTACACCTTC.

This clone was observed a few times. The chain employs TRBV5-4 and TRBJ1-3; the match to TRBD1 covers 7 bases. The CDR3 extends over 15 amino acids. V was clipped by 4 bases and J by 4 bases; unmatched bases: 8. The V gene's germline CDR1 is SGHNT and CDR2 YYREEE (reference sequence). The CDR3 bases are TGTGCCAGCAGCCTAGCGGGACAGAGAGGAAACACCATATATTTT. Amino acids: CASSLAGQRGNTIYF.

The chain's CDR3 is CASSETYSNQPQHF. The CDR3 DNA sequence: TGCGCCAGCAGTGAGACCTATAGCAATCAGCCCCAGCATTTT. The V and J genes are TRBV10-2 and TRBJ1-5; D ambiguous. V was shortened by 2 bases and J by 0 bases, with 5 bases between the two germline ends. Germline loops: CDR1 WSHSY, CDR2 SAAADI. The CDR3 sequence is 14 residues long.

The chain couples TRBV10-3 to TRBJ2-7, with 12 bases fitting TRBD1. Germline V lookup: CDR1 ENHRY, CDR2 SYGVKD. This CDR3 region has 15 residues. Trimming at V came to 3 bases and at J to 7 bases, leaving 7 bases not matched to a gene. This CDR3 reads CAISEAGQGAGEQYF. CDR3 DNA sequence: TGTGCCATCAGTGAAGCGGGACAGGGGGCAGGAGAGCAGTACTTC.

This chain joins TRBV6-1 and TRBJ2-1; TRBD2 agrees at 9 bases. There are 15 residues in the CDR3. Unmatched junction bases numbered 2, after V lost 2 bases and J lost 3 bases. Looked up from germline, CDR1 is MNHNS and CDR2 is SASEGT. The CDR3 loop reads CASSETSGLYNEQFF. CDR3 DNA sequence: TGTGCCAGCAGTGAAACTAGCGGGCTCTACAATGAGCAGTTCTTC.

This clone has a handful of counts. The chain uses TRBV12-1 and TRBJ1-1; the D call in the table, TRBD1, was not verified against the DNA. TRBV12-1 is flagged as a pseudogene. The CDR3 runs to 17 residues. In DNA form, the CDR3 reads TGTGCCAGCAGCTTTGTGGCTTTTAACAGGATGCGGACTGAAGCTTTCTTT. Its protein is CASSFVAFNRMRTEAFF.

V gene TRBV7-9 combines with J gene TRBJ2-6; TRBD1 matches 7 bases. V shed 5 bases, J shed 1 base, and the junction held 8 bases outside the gene matches. This CDR3 has 17 amino acids. The germline CDR1 and CDR2 sequences are SEHNR and FQNEAQ (reference sequence). CDR3 nucleotides: TGTGCCAGCAGCAAGACAGGGCTCGGTTCTGGGGCCAACGTCCTGACTTTC. It codes for CASSKTGLGSGANVLTF.

The chain is built from TRBV28 and TRBJ1-1, with 10 bases aligning to TRBD1. V lost 1 base, J lost 4 bases, and 3 bases stayed unmatched. CDR3 length equals 15 residues. Germline assignment: CDR1 MDHEN and CDR2 SYDVKM. The CDR3 loop is CASSLYGTGVTEAFF. The CDR3 nucleotides read TGTGCCAGCAGTTTATATGGGACAGGGGTCACTGAAGCTTTCTTT.

This chain connects TRBV28 to TRBJ2-7; maybe TRBD2 (6 bases). Deletions cut 3 bases from V and 7 bases from J, with 16 bases between. Germline CDR1 MDHEN, CDR2 SYDVKM. The length of the CDR3 is 14 residues. CDR3 residues: CASSFSSGRREQYF. CDR3 in DNA: TGTGCCAGCAGTTTCTCTTCAGGGAGGCGTGAGCAGTACTTC. The variable domain in full, with the rest retrieved from reference TRBV28 and TRBJ2-7, is DVKVTQSSRYLVKRTGEKVFLECVQDMDHENMFWYRQDPGLGLRLIYFSYDVKMKEKGDIPEGYSVSREKKERFSLILESASTNQTSMYLCASSFSSGRREQYFGPGTRLTVT.